This is a list of T cell receptor beta chains from one sample in a study of blood T cell repertoires in COVID-19. Some clones are missing from TCRdb's copy, which holds only in-frame ones; the method was immunoSEQ multiplex PCR. The sample lists about 110,000 clones, around 76% occurring once. Sequences were obtained from peripheral blood. Source of these receptors: an elderly woman with acute or convalescent COVID-19. Each CDR3 is given with its conserved first and last residue. D genes are given only for firm matches. Clone size, where shown, is once, few, many, or a class for clones that have expanded.

j_call v_call clone_size d_call cdr3_nt cdr3_aa
TRBJ2-3 TRBV13 - TRBD2 TGTGCCAGCAGCTTAGGGGGCGGGAGGGAGACGCAGTATTTT CASSLGGGRETQYF
TRBJ1-5 TRBV28 - TRBD1 TGTGCCAGCAGACCCGGGACAGTCAATCAGCCCCAGCATTTT CASRPGTVNQPQHF
TRBJ1-2 TRBV9 - TRBD1 TGTGCCAGCAGCGTAGGGGACAGTTCTAGCACCTTC CASSVGDSSSTF
TRBJ1-3 TRBV24-1 - TRBD1 TGTGCCACCAGGGACAGGGGTGCCGGAAACACCATATATTTT CATRDRGAGNTIYF
TRBJ2-6 TRBV27 - - TGTGCCAGCAGCCCTCACCTGGGCAGGCCGACATCTGGGGCCAACGTCCTGACTTTC CASSPHLGRPTSGANVLTF
TRBJ2-5 TRBV5-1 - - TGCGCCAGCAGCCTCCGACAGCAGTACCAAGAGACCCAGTACTTC CASSLRQQYQETQYF
TRBJ1-2 TRBV3-1/TRBV3-2 - - TGTGCCAGCAGCCTGCAGGACTATGGCTACACCTTC CASSLQDYGYTF
TRBJ2-3 TRBV4-2 few - TGTGCCAGCAGCCAGGGGGGACAGTCCACAGATACGCAGTATTTT CASSQGGQSTDTQYF
TRBJ2-2 TRBV2 few TRBD2 TGTGCCAGCACACCTAGCGGGACGAACCCAACCGGGGAGCTGTTTTTT CASTPSGTNPTGELFF
TRBJ2-4 TRBV3-1/TRBV3-2 - TRBD1 TGTGCCAGCAGCCAGACAGGGTTAGCCAAAAACATTCAGTACTTC CASSQTGLAKNIQYF
TRBJ2-6 TRBV6-5 - - TGTGCCAGCAGTCGACAGGGACTTGGGGCCAACGTCCTGACTTTC CASSRQGLGANVLTF
TRBJ2-3 TRBV7-9 few - TGTGCCAGCAGCCTCGGTCTAGGAATAACAGATACGCAGTATTTT CASSLGLGITDTQYF
TRBJ2-3 TRBV28 few TRBD1 TGTGCCATCCGGGACAGCAGCACAGATACGCAGTATTTT CAIRDSSTDTQYF
TRBJ2-3 TRBV24-1 - TRBD2 TGTGCCACCAGTTTCCCCGAGGAGCGGGAGAGAAGGGATACGCAGTATTTT CATSFPEERERRDTQYF
TRBJ2-2 TRBV18 - TRBD1 TGTGCCAGCTCACCACTTACGACAGGGACCGGGGAGCTGTTTTTT CASSPLTTGTGELFF
TRBJ1-4 TRBV27 few - TGTGCCAGCCGTTTCGTAAATAATGAAAAACTGTTTTTT CASRFVNNEKLFF
TRBJ1-4 TRBV3-1/TRBV3-2 - TRBD1 TGTGCCAGCAGCCAAGTCGACAGGGAGAATGAAAAACTGTTTTTT CASSQVDRENEKLFF
TRBJ1-6 TRBV19 - - TGTGCCAGTAAAACAGAGGGATTGAATTCACCCCTCCACTTT CASKTEGLNSPLHF
TRBJ2-1 TRBV18 - - TGTGCCAGCTCACCACCGTCAAGGGGGGGAAGCGATGAGCAGTTCTTC CASSPPSRGGSDEQFF
TRBJ2-3 TRBV4-1 - - TGCGCCAGCAGCCGTAGCGCAAAACTTAACACAGATACGCAGTATTTT CASSRSAKLNTDTQYF
TRBJ2-1 TRBV6-5 - TRBD2 TGTGCCAGCAGTTCAAGCGGGACTAGCGGGAGGGGTGAGCAGTTCTTC CASSSSGTSGRGEQFF
TRBJ2-7 TRBV27 - - TGTGCCAGGGCACCCAGGGCGAGCTCCTACGAGCAGTACTTC CARAPRASSYEQYF
TRBJ2-7 TRBV7-2 - TRBD2 TGTGCCAGCAGCTCTGCCCTAGCGGGAGGGGTTTACGAGCAGTACTTC CASSSALAGGVYEQYF
TRBJ1-2 TRBV28 - - TGTGCCACCCATCCCGCCGCGAGTGGCTACACCTTC CATHPAASGYTF
TRBJ2-2 TRBV4-1 once TRBD2 TGCGCCAGCAGCCACCCTTGGGAGGGGTCGGACACCGGGGAGCTGTTTTTT CASSHPWEGSDTGELFF
TRBJ1-2 TRBV21-1 few - TGTGCCAGCAGCAAAGGGGCAGGGGGGAACTATGGCTACACCTTC CASSKGAGGNYGYTF
TRBJ1-1 TRBV27 few - TGTGCCAGCAGTTTCACAGGGAACACTGAAGCTTTCTTT CASSFTGNTEAFF
TRBJ1-1 TRBV2 few - TGTGCCAGCATTAGGGACTTGTACACTGAAGCTTTCTTT CASIRDLYTEAFF
TRBJ2-5 TRBV5-8 - - TGTGCCACGAGGTCGTGGGAGACCCAGTACTTC CATRSWETQYF
TRBJ1-1 TRBV5-4 - TRBD1 TGTGCCAGCAGCTGGGGGACAGGGGGAATGAACACTGAAGCTTTCTTT CASSWGTGGMNTEAFF
TRBJ1-5 TRBV6-5 once - TGTGCCAGCACTGGACAGTTTTATAGCAATCAGCCCCAGCATTTT CASTGQFYSNQPQHF
TRBJ2-1 TRBV11-1 - TRBD1 TGTGCCAGCAGCGCCCGACAGGGCCTGAGCTACAATGAGCAGTTCTTC CASSARQGLSYNEQFF
TRBJ2-3 TRBV6-4 once - TGTGCCAACCCACGGTCGAGCGCCTCCCACCCCACTGGAGATACGCAGTATTTT CANPRSSASHPTGDTQYF
TRBJ2-7 TRBV7-2 - TRBD2 TGTGCCAGCAGCTCCGGGACTAGCGACACCTACGAGCAGTACTTC CASSSGTSDTYEQYF
TRBJ1-2 TRBV19 - - TGTGCCAGTAGCTCCGGGAACTTGGATGGCTACACCTTC CASSSGNLDGYTF
TRBJ2-3 TRBV18 - - TGTGCCAGCTCACTTTCCAGACACGGCACAGATACGCAGTATTTT CASSLSRHGTDTQYF
TRBJ2-1 TRBV4-2 - TRBD2 TGTGCCAGCAGCCAAGCCCTCGGGCCGGGACTAGCGGCCAGCTCCTACAATGAGCAGTTCTTC CASSQALGPGLAASSYNEQFF
TRBJ2-1 TRBV9 - TRBD2 TGTGCCAGCAGCGTAGAACTAGCGGGGTACAATGAGCAGTTCTTC CASSVELAGYNEQFF
TRBJ2-1 TRBV29-1 - TRBD2 TGCAGCATCCGAAGGGCAGCGGGAGGATCCTACAATGAGCAGTTCTTC CSIRRAAGGSYNEQFF
TRBJ1-5 TRBV19 - TRBD1 TGTGCCAGTAGTCCAGGGGGTAGCAATCAGCCCCAGCATTTT CASSPGGSNQPQHF
TRBJ2-7 TRBV3-1/TRBV3-2 - - TGTGCCAGCAGCCAAGGAACGCCAGCCTACGAGCAGTACTTC CASSQGTPAYEQYF
TRBJ1-1 TRBV11-2 - - TGTGCCAGCAGCCCTAACGGGGCTGAAGCTTTCTTT CASSPNGAEAFF
TRBJ1-4 TRBV5-1 - TRBD1 TGCGCCAGCAAATCCGGGACAGGGTATGAAAAACTGTTTTTT CASKSGTGYEKLFF
TRBJ2-1 TRBV5-1 - - TGCGCCAGCAGCTGGCAGGATAATGAGCAGTTCTTC CASSWQDNEQFF
TRBJ1-3 TRBV7-9 - - TGTGCCAGCAGCCTACGCTCTGGAAACACCATATATTTT CASSLRSGNTIYF
TRBJ1-4 TRBV7-2 few TRBD1 TGTGCCAGCAGCTTCGGGACAGTAGGCGAAAAACTGTTTTTT CASSFGTVGEKLFF
TRBJ2-2 TRBV7-9 few - TGTGCCAGCAGCCCCGCAGGACTTGGGGAGCTGTTTTTT CASSPAGLGELFF
TRBJ1-1 TRBV5-1 - TRBD1 TGCGCCAGCAGCATAGCACAGGGGATCGGCACTGAAGCTTTCTTT CASSIAQGIGTEAFF
TRBJ1-3 TRBV7-9 - - TGTGCCAGCAGCTTAGACGGAGGTTCTGGAAACACCATATATTTT CASSLDGGSGNTIYF